The source of this T cell receptor (beta chain) is a study of T cell responses to AZD1222 COVID-19 vaccine. Study findings and constraints: Along spike, vaccine-associated CD4 TCRs were found throughout, with dominance at 160-218 and 743-854. Donors in the cohort were predominantly white British and more often female, and clonal diversity was possibly underestimated.

Produced via immunoSEQ multiplex PCR; TCRdb's table is partial and in-frame only. The top ten clones hold about 2.5% of a sample with about 110,000 clones, roughly 88% of them seen once. With respect to this clone: No antigen is known for it.

From germline, CDR1 is SNHLY and CDR2 FYNNEI. The CDR3 loop spans 16 amino acids. Trimming took off 4 bases at V and 0 bases at J, with 15 bases between the two ends. The sequencing here drew on peripheral blood, taken on day 0 of AZD1222 vaccination. This clonotype was sampled from an adult in good health. The chain recombines TRBV2 with TRBJ1-2, with a tentative D call TRBD1 (5 bases). The CDR3, as DNA: TGTGCCAGCAGTGTTAGCCAGGGAAATTCTAACTATGGCTACACCTTC. This gives the protein CASSVSQGNSNYGYTF.